The 2 T cell receptor beta chains below come from one sample, sequenced in a study of metastatic and nonmetastatic thyroid tumors. There were no patients who had received any treatment before thyroid surgery. TCRdb re-called clones via MiXCR from the PCR reads. The table shows over 30,000 clones, with approximately 15% occurring only once. Material for sequencing was blood. Receptor source: a male donor with papillary thyroid cancer or a benign thyroid nodule (not recorded which). Some clones in this sample may be carry-over from other donors' samples.

This clone has a count of ten or more. The DNA of the CDR3 is TGTGCCATCAACCGCGGGGGTAGCGAGCAGTACTTC. It translates to CAINRGGSEQYF. The gene calls are TRBV10-3 and TRBJ2-7, with 7 bases fitting TRBD2. Germline CDR1 is ENHRY and CDR2 is SYGVKD. V shed 7 bases, J shed 6 bases, and the junction held 6 bases outside the gene matches. This CDR3 has 12 residues.

This clone occurred many times. The chain uses TRBV19 and TRBJ2-5, with D perhaps matching TRBD1 or TRBD2 (5 bases each). V was pared by 3 bases and J by 6 bases, with 14 bases between. The CDR3 loop spans 14 amino acids. Germline V lookup: CDR1 LNHDA, CDR2 SQIVND (reference sequence). The CDR3 nucleotides read TGTGCCAGTAGTATCATGGGGGAGAAGCAGACCCAGTACTTC. It codes for CASSIMGEKQTQYF. Drawing the rest from reference TRBV19 and TRBJ2-5, the complete variable domain is DGGITQSPKYLFRKEGQNVTLSCEQNLNHDAMYWYRQDPGQGLRLIYYSQIVNDFQKGDIAEGYSVSREKKESFPLTVTSAQKNPTAFYLCASSIMGEKQTQYFGPGTRLLVL.